This T cell receptor (beta chain) was sequenced for a study of tumor and adjacent non-tumor tissue in lung cancer (dated by TCRdb to 2016 to 2019). Concerning the study at large: Of the cohort, 12 patients had adenocarcinoma, 2 had squamous cell carcinoma and 1 had small cell lung cancer. The approximately 15 patients were aged roughly 30 to 85 years, included 10 men and 5 women, and had TNM stage I to III disease. Bulk TCRbeta repertoires were compared between lung tumor tissue and matched distant non-tumor lung tissue obtained from more than 12 lung cancer patients. TCRbeta CDR3 sequencing was performed on about 30 paired specimens, with one tumor sample and one normal lung sample collected per patient. A total of 95 million to 150 million productive TCRbeta reads were generated by sequencing, corresponding to an average of about 4.17 million reads per sample. Broader findings and caveats from the paper: Tumor tissue showed significantly higher TCR diversity (inverse Simpson) than normal lung tissue, at around 450 vs 150 (P = 0.0075, Mann-Whitney U test). The cohort had only about 14 patients, and the authors noted that larger samples and more detailed clinical data are needed. TCR diversity was significantly higher in younger patients, and higher tumor TCR diversity was associated with shorter overall and disease-free survival. The top 100 clones accounted for a significantly larger cumulative portion of the repertoire in normal lung than in tumor tissue. Because peripheral blood was not sequenced, blood TCRbeta repertoires in the lung cancer patients of the study were not examined. Neither the sequencing platform nor unique molecular identifiers are named or mentioned anywhere in the methods.

The length of the CDR3 is 15 amino acids, counting both ends. This entry keeps only the CDR3 DNA: 45 bases, framed from base 1. In the germline V gene (reference sequence), CDR1 corresponds to SGHAT and CDR2 to FQDESV. The protocol used for the library was multiplex PCR. The sequencing machine was an Illumina HiSeq 2500. TCRbeta libraries were constructed through three rounds of nested PCR with primers (Table S4) according to protocols modified from ARM-PCR. Before sequencing, PCR products in the 200-500 bp range were cut out of the gel and cleaned up using the QIAquick gel extraction kit. Turning to the authors' computational methods: Trimmomatic was used to clean the reads, FLASH was used to merge the reads into complete CDR3 sequences, and MiTCR was used to assign the reads to V(D)J germline segments. VDJtools was used to compute clonal diversity as the inverse Simpson's index. In-frame sequences lacking a premature stop codon were counted as productive reads. TCRdb reworked the public reads: Q25 trimming with fastp, MiXCR clone assembly, productive beta chains retained. Entries that share a CDR3 protein sequence are merged under the most common genes and DNA. TCRdb's processing, not the study's, gives the V and J calls here. The sample table shows some 120,000 distinct CDR3 sequences, and around three fifths are seen once. The ten top clones hold more than 10% of the sample.

Comments on this clonotype: This receptor's antigen is unknown. No conserved phenylalanine or tryptophan ends this CDR3, so it is likely a read error.

RNA was extracted from bulk unsorted tissue and checked for quality with a NanoDrop ND-1000 and an Agilent 2100. Newly diagnosed lung cancer patients without prior chemotherapy who had been admitted for thoracic surgery in China between August and November 2014 were enrolled as donors. Patients who had received previous radiotherapy or chemotherapy, or who had another concurrent cancer, were excluded from the study. Surgical tissue pieces of roughly 1-2 cm3 were preserved in RNAlater solution and were kept at -80 degrees C until use. Specimen: lung tumor tissue. The receptor was derived from a man aged 25 to 45 with non-small cell lung cancer. The rearranged chain carries TRBV11-1 and TRBJ2-5, and 10 junction bases match TRBD2. The CDR3 sequence is CASNLEAGGQETQYI. The bases read TGTGCCAGCAACTTAGAAGCGGGAGGGCAGGAGACCCAGTACATC.